This T cell receptor beta chain emerged from a study of T cells in Graves' hyperthyroidism and ophthalmopathy. Study as a whole: Peripheral blood was drawn at first diagnosis, prior to all treatment.

Germline CDR1 is MDHEN and CDR2 is SYDVKM. The CDR3 runs to 15 residues. Losses at the gene ends were 2 bases for V and 7 bases for J; bases not matched to a gene: 9. Findings of the study overall: Blood held most thyroid clonotypes expanded above 0.001 frequency.

Participants, patients aged 18 to 65, had newly diagnosed hyperthyroidism with a duration under 2 months. Uncontrolled infection, other autoimmune disease, pregnancy or lactation disqualified patients from enrolment. Amplified TCR beta CDR3 regions came from RNA transcripts. The TCR CDR3 first-round RT-PCR relied on the HTBI primer set. TCRdb recomputed calls from the multiplex PCR reads with MiXCR, one row per CDR3 protein. This sample has 350,000 or so distinct CDR3 sequences, with about 17% found just once. Worth noting for this clonotype: Its antigen is as yet unknown.

Sequenced sample: blood. This chain connects TRBV28 to TRBJ1-1; 8 nucleotides align to TRBD1. This sequence originates from a woman younger than 45 with Graves' hyperthyroidism that later progressed to Graves' ophthalmopathy. The CDR3 nucleotides are TGTGCCAGCAGTTTACCTTCGGCAGGGGGCTATGAAGCTTTCTTT. It specifies CASSLPSAGGYEAFF.